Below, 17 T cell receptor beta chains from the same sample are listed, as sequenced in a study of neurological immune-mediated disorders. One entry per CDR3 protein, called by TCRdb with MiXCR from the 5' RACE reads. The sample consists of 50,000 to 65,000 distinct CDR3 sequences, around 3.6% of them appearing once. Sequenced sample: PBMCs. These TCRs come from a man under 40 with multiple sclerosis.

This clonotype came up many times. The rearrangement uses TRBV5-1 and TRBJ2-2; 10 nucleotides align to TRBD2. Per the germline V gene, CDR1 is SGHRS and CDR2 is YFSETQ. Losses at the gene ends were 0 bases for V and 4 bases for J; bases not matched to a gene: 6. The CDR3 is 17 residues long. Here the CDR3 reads CASSLEAGGPGTGELFF. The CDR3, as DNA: TGCGCCAGCAGCTTGGAAGCGGGAGGGCCGGGCACCGGGGAGCTGTTTTTT.

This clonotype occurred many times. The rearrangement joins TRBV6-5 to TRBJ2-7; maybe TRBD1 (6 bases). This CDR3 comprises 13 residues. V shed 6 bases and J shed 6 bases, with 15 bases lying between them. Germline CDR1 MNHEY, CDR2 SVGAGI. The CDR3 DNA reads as TGTGCCAGCAGGCAAACCAGGGGTTCCGAGCAGTACTTC. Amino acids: CASRQTRGSEQYF.

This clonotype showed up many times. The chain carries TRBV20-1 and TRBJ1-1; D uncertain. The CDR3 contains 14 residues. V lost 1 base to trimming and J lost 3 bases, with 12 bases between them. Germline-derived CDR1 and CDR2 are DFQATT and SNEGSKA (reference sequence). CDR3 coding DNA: TGCAGTGCTAGAGGTCCGGGTACTTACACTGAAGCTTTCTTT. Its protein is CSARGPGTYTEAFF.

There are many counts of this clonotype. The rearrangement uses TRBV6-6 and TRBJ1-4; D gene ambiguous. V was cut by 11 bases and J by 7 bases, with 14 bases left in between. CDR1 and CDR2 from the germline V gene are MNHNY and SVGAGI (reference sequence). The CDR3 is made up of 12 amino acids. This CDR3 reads CACNRRGEKLFF. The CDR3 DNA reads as TGTGCCTGCAACAGAAGAGGTGAAAAACTGTTTTTT.

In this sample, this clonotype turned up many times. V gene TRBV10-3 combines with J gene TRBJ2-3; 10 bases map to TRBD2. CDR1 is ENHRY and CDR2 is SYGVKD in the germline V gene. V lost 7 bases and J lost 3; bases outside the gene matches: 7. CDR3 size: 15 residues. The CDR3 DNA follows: TGTGCCATCAACCTCGGGACTAGCGAGACAGATACGCAGTATTTT. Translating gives CAINLGTSETDTQYF.

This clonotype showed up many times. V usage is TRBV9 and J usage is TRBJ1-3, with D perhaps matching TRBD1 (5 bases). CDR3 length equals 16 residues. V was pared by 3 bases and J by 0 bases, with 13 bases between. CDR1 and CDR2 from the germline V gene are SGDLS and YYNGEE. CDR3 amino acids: CASSGGTPSSGNTIYF. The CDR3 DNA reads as TGTGCCAGCAGCGGGGGGACGCCGAGCTCTGGAAACACCATATATTTT.

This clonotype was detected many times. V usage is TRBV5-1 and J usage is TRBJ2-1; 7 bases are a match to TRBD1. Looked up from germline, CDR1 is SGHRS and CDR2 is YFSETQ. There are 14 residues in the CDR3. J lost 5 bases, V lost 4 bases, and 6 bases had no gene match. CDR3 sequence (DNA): TGCGCCAGCAGCCAACAGGGGATTGACAATGAGCAGTTCTTC. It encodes CASSQQGIDNEQFF. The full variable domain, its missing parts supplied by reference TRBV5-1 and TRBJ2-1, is KAGVTQTPRYLIKTRGQQVTLSCSPISGHRSVSWYQQTPGQGLQFLFEYFSETQRNKGNFPGRFSGRQFSNSRSEMNVSTLELGDSALYLCASSQQGIDNEQFFGPGTRLTVL.

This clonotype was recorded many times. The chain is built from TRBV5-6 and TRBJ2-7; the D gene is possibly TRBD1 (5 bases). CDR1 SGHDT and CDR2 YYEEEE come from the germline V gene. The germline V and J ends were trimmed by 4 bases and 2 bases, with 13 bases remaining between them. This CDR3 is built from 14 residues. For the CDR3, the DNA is TGTGCCAGCAGCCCAGGATGGGGCACCTACGAGCAGTACTTC. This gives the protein CASSPGWGTYEQYF.

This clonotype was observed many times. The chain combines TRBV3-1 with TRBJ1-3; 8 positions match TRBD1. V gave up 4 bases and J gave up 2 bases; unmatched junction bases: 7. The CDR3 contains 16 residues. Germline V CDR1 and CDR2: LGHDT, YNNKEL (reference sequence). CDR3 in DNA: TGTGCCAGCAGCCTGGGGACAGGCAGGCCTGGAAACACCATATATTTT. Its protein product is CASSLGTGRPGNTIYF.

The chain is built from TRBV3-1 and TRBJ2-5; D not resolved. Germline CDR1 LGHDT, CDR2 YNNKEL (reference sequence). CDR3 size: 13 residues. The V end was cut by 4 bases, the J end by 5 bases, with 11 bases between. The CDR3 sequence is CASSPNKYETQYF. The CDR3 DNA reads TGTGCCAGCAGCCCGAATAAGTACGAGACCCAGTACTTC.

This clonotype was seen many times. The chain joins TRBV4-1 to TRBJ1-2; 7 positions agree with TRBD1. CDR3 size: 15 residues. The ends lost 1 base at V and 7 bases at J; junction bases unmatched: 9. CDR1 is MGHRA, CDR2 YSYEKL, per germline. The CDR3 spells CASSQVPDRLSGYTF. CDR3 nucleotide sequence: TGCGCCAGCAGCCAAGTTCCGGACAGGCTTTCTGGCTACACCTTC.

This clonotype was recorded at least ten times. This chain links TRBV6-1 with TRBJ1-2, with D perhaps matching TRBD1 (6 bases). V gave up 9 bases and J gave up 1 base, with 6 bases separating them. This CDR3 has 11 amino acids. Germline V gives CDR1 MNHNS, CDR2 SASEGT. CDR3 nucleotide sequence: TGTGCCAGACAGGGTAACTATGGCTACACCTTC. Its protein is CARQGNYGYTF.

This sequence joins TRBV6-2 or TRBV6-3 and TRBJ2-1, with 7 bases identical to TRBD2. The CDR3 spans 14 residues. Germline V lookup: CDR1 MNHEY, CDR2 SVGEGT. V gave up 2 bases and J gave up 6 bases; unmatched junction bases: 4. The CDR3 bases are TGTGCCAGCAGTTACGGGACTACTTTCAATGAGCAGTTCTTC. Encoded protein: CASSYGTTFNEQFF.

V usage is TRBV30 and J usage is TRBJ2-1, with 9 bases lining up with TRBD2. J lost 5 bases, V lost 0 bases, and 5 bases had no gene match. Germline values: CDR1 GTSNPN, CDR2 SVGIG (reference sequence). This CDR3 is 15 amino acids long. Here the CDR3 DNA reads TGTGCCTGGAGTGTAGGTAGCGGGAGCCACAATGAGCAGTTCTTC. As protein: CAWSVGSGSHNEQFF.

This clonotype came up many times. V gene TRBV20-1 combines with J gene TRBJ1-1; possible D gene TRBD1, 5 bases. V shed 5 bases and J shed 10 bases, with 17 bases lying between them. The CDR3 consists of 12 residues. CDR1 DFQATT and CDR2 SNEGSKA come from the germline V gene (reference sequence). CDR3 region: CSASLTTGGAFF. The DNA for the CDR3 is TGCAGTGCTTCCTTGACGACGGGGGGAGCTTTCTTT.

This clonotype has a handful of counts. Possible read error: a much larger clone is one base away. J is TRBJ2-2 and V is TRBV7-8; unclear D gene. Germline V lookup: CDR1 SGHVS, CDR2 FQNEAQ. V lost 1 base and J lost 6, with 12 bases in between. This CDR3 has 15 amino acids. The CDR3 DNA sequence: TGTGCCAGCAGCTTAGTGATGGGGATCGCCGGGGAGCTGTTTTTT. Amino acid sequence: CASSLVMGIAGELFF.

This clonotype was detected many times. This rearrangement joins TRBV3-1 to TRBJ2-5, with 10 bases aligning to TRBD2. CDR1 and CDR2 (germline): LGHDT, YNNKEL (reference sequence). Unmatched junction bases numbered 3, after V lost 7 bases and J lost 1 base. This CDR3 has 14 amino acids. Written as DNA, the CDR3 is TGTGCCAGCAACGGACTAGCGGTCCAAGAGACCCAGTACTTC. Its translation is CASNGLAVQETQYF.